What follows are 27 T cell receptor beta chains derived from one specimen sequenced in a study of cytomegalovirus exposure and HLA in healthy donors. Researchers ran the PCR with 60 Vbeta and 13 Jbeta primers. TCRdb keeps only in-frame clones here, not all; method: immunoSEQ multiplex PCR. The data contain roughly 100,000 clones, 65% to 75% of them seen just once; the ten biggest clones take up over 2.5%. Sequenced input: PBMCs. These receptors all stem from a female donor in good health and CMV-seronegative.

CDR3 bases: TGTGCCAGCACCCAAACGGGAGTAGAGCAGTACTTC. Translating it yields CASTQTGVEQYF. The chain recombines TRBV28 with TRBJ2-7; D is perhaps TRBD2 (6 bases). There are 12 residues in the CDR3. Trimming removed 7 bases from V and 7 bases from J, with 14 bases in between. The germline CDR1 and CDR2 sequences are MDHEN and SYDVKM.

This clone was seen a handful of times. This chain joins TRBV18 and TRBJ2-7, with TRBD2 as a possible D gene (6 bases). Germline CDR1 and CDR2: KGHSH and LQKENI. This CDR3 is built from 12 residues. With 1 base removed from V and 5 bases from J, the gap between germline ends came to 6 bases. CDR3 loop: CASSPRGDEQYF. The CDR3 DNA sequence: TGTGCCAGCTCACCACGGGGGGACGAGCAGTACTTC.

This clone was picked up one time. The chain combines TRBV9 with TRBJ1-2; D remains ambiguous. V lost 1 base, J lost 4 bases, and 14 bases lay in between. Germline V lookup: CDR1 SGDLS, CDR2 YYNGEE. The CDR3 totals 15 residues. The CDR3 coding sequence is TGTGCCAGCAGCGTACTGCCTGAGGGTGGCTATGGCTACACCTTC. Translation gives CASSVLPEGGYGYTF.

The chain recombines TRBV7-9 with TRBJ1-4; 8 bases are a match to TRBD1. The V gene's germline CDR1 is SEHNR and CDR2 FQNEAQ (reference sequence). Trimming removed 5 bases from V and 7 bases from J; junction bases left unmatched: 9. CDR3 length: 15 amino acids. The CDR3 spells CASSTWTGPVEKLFF. As DNA, the CDR3 is TGTGCCAGCAGCACCTGGACAGGGCCGGTTGAAAAACTGTTTTTT. Based on the CDR3 plus reference TRBV7-9 and TRBJ1-4, the full variable domain is DTGVSQNPRHKITKRGQNVTFRCDPISEHNRLYWYRQTLGQGPEFLTYFQNEAQLEKSRLLSDRFSAERPKGSFSTLEIQRTEQGDSAMYLCASSTWTGPVEKLFFGSGTQLSVL.

The V gene is TRBV28, the J gene TRBJ2-3; 8 positions agree with TRBD2. Germline V lookup: CDR1 MDHEN, CDR2 SYDVKM. This CDR3 is built from 16 residues. J gave up 2 bases and V 3 bases, and 7 bases lay outside the gene matches. The CDR3 DNA follows: TGTGCCAGCAGTTTCAGCCCACTAGCGGCCACAGATACGCAGTATTTT. Translation gives CASSFSPLAATDTQYF.

CDR3 nucleotides: TGTGCCAGCAGCTTGCCGAGGCCTGGGGCCAACGTCCTGACTTTC. Protein: CASSLPRPGANVLTF. The chain employs TRBV5-4 and TRBJ2-6, with no clear D. CDR3 length equals 15 residues. V shed 1 base and J shed 2 bases, with 7 bases lying between them. Germline CDR1 SGHNT, CDR2 YYREEE (reference sequence).

The J gene is TRBJ2-6, the V gene TRBV7-9; 11 bases are shared with TRBD2. Germline CDR1 and CDR2: SEHNR and FQNEAQ (reference sequence). V trimming: 2 bases; J trimming: 0 bases; junction bases outside the gene matches: 3. The CDR3 is 18 amino acids. For the CDR3, the DNA is TGTGCCAGCAGCTTACGACTAGCGGGAAGCTCTGGGGCCAACGTCCTGACTTTC. It codes for CASSLRLAGSSGANVLTF.

This clone has more than one count but fewer than ten. The CDR3 is CASSQDRGREKLFF. The CDR3 region has the DNA TGTGCCAGCAGCCAGGACAGGGGGCGCGAAAAACTGTTTTTT. J is TRBJ1-4 and V is TRBV7-6; 11 nucleotides match TRBD1. Trimming cost V 5 bases and J 8 bases; bases outside gene matches: 4. This CDR3 contains 14 residues. Germline CDR1 SGHVS, CDR2 FNYEAQ.

About this clone itself: This same CDR3 is encoded by further DNA sequences in the sample. This sequence joins TRBV4-1 and TRBJ2-3; 10 nucleotides agree with TRBD1. CDR1 is MGHRA, CDR2 YSYEKL, per germline. CDR3 size: 17 residues. Unmatched junction bases numbered 9, after V lost 0 bases and J lost 6 bases. CDR3 loop: CASSQDGGDRGRDTQYF. The CDR3, as DNA: TGCGCCAGCAGCCAAGATGGAGGAGACAGGGGGCGTGATACGCAGTATTTT.

This clone was recorded only once. The chain combines TRBV7-2 with TRBJ1-2; 9 bases match TRBD1. This CDR3 is 15 amino acids long. Germline-derived CDR1 and CDR2 are SGHTA and FQGNSA. J lost 8 bases, V lost 3 bases, and 10 bases had no gene match. The CDR3: CASSFSHRGPQGYTF. CDR3 coding DNA: TGTGCCAGCAGCTTCTCCCACAGGGGGCCGCAAGGCTACACCTTC.

The chain uses TRBV2 and TRBJ2-2; 8 nucleotides line up with TRBD1. The CDR3 is 15 residues long. Germline V CDR1 and CDR2: SNHLY, FYNNEI. With V trimmed by 5 bases and J by 4 bases, 6 bases remained unmatched. The CDR3 DNA reads as TGTGCCAGCAGTACGGACAGGGTGGCCACCGGGGAGCTGTTTTTT. Its protein product is CASSTDRVATGELFF.

V gene TRBV7-3 combines with J gene TRBJ2-3, with TRBD2 matching over 7 bases. The CDR3 covers 14 residues. Germline lookup yields CDR1 SGHTA and CDR2 FQGTGA. The junction had 7 bases not matched to a gene; V was cut back by 8 bases and J by 2 bases. The CDR3 is CASARDYYTDTQYF. DNA for the CDR3: TGTGCCAGCGCCCGGGACTACTACACAGATACGCAGTATTTT.

This chain joins TRBV11-1 and TRBJ1-1; D perhaps matches TRBD1 (6 bases). V lost 3 bases, J lost 0 bases, and 8 bases lay in between. CDR1 is SGHAT, CDR2 FQDESV, per germline (reference sequence). The CDR3 is 14 amino acids. CDR3 coding DNA: TGTGCCAGCAGCTTGGACAGAATGAACACTGAAGCTTTCTTT. Translation gives CASSLDRMNTEAFF.

V usage is TRBV30 and J usage is TRBJ1-5, with TRBD1 identical over 7 bases. Per germline, CDR1 GTSNPN and CDR2 SVGIG (reference sequence). The CDR3 is 16 amino acids. J gave up 0 bases and V 2 bases, and 7 bases lay outside the gene matches. CDR3: CAWSPGTANSNQPQHF. CDR3 coding DNA: TGTGCCTGGAGTCCCGGGACAGCGAATAGCAATCAGCCCCAGCATTTT.

The V gene is TRBV2, the J gene TRBJ2-7, with TRBD2 matching over 8 bases. Germline CDR1 and CDR2: SNHLY and FYNNEI. The V segment lost 1 base and the J segment 0 bases; nucleotides outside the gene matches: 5. This CDR3 is 16 amino acids long. CDR3 nucleotides: TGTGCCAGCAGTGAAGAGGTGCGGGAGGTCTCCTACGAGCAGTACTTC. Its translation is CASSEEVREVSYEQYF.

This chain connects TRBV25-1 to TRBJ2-7; 10 bases agree with TRBD1. The junction had 8 bases not matched to a gene; V was cut back by 4 bases and J by 2 bases. Germline V gene lookup returns CDR1 MGHDK and CDR2 SYGVNS. This CDR3 region has 16 residues. For the CDR3, the DNA is TGTGCCAGCAGTGGTGAGCGGGACAGGGGTACCTACGAGCAGTACTTC. Translation gives CASSGERDRGTYEQYF.

This clone was observed at least ten times. The V and J genes are TRBV11-2 and TRBJ2-7; D possibly corresponds to TRBD1 (6 bases). Germline V CDR1 and CDR2: SGHAT, FQNNGV. V lost 5 bases, J lost 1 base, and 15 bases lay in between. The CDR3 sequence is 15 residues long. The CDR3 DNA is TGTGCCAGCAGCGGCACCGGGACACTGTCCTACGAGCAGTACTTC. It codes for CASSGTGTLSYEQYF.

The V call is TRBV6-5, the J call TRBJ1-4, with no clear D. V was trimmed by 2 bases and J by 5 bases, leaving 12 bases between them. In germline, CDR1 is MNHEY, CDR2 SVGAGI. There are 15 residues in the CDR3. The CDR3: CASSYGEGYNEKLFF. DNA for the CDR3: TGTGCCAGCAGTTACGGTGAGGGATACAATGAAAAACTGTTTTTT.

J is TRBJ1-2 and V is TRBV27; D gene uncertain. The CDR3 is 13 residues long. CDR1 is MNHEY, CDR2 SMNVEV, per germline (reference sequence). V lost 3 bases and J 6 bases, leaving 11 bases between the germline ends. The CDR3 DNA reads TGTGCCAGCAGTTTTACGGTGCAGGATGGCTACACCTTC. This encodes CASSFTVQDGYTF.

CDR3 in amino acids: CASSTGLAGGVDTQYF. As DNA, the CDR3 is TGTGCCAGCAGCACCGGACTAGCGGGAGGGGTAGATACGCAGTATTTT. V is TRBV5-4 and J is TRBJ2-3; 15 nucleotides match TRBD2. The V and J ends lost 4 bases and 5 bases, in that order; junction bases with no gene match: 5. CDR1 SGHNT and CDR2 YYREEE come from the germline V gene (reference sequence). CDR3 size: 16 residues.

The V and J genes are TRBV5-1 and TRBJ1-2; 10 bases are a match to TRBD1. Germline values: CDR1 SGHRS, CDR2 YFSETQ. The CDR3 contains 15 residues. J lost 7 bases, V lost 2 bases, and 8 bases had no gene match. CDR3 sequence (DNA): TGCGCCAGCAGCTTCACCGGGACAGGGGAAGGTGGCTACACCTTC. As protein: CASSFTGTGEGGYTF.

This clone appeared a single time. The chain employs TRBV7-7 and TRBJ2-5; a possible D gene is TRBD2 (5 bases). This CDR3 region has 13 residues. Trimming removed 1 base from V and 4 bases from J, with 7 bases in between. Per germline, CDR1 SSHAT and CDR2 FNYEAQ (reference sequence). The CDR3 region has the DNA TGTGCCAGCAGCTTAGGGGCGGGAGAGACCCAGTACTTC. This codes for CASSLGAGETQYF.

The chain combines TRBV2 with TRBJ1-1; 8 bases fit TRBD1. This CDR3 contains 14 residues. V lost 6 bases to trimming and J lost 4 bases; unmatched junction nucleotides: 7. CDR1 is SNHLY, CDR2 FYNNEI, per germline. The CDR3 is CASSVDRVSTEAFF. As DNA, the CDR3 is TGTGCCAGCAGCGTGGACAGGGTAAGCACTGAAGCTTTCTTT.

The genes are TRBV15 and TRBJ2-7; D remains unclear. V lost 3 bases and J lost 3, with 9 bases in between. From germline, CDR1 is LNHNV and CDR2 YYDKDF (reference sequence). The CDR3 sequence is 13 residues long. The CDR3 spells CATSSGLLYEQYF. The CDR3 region has the DNA TGTGCCACCAGCAGTGGGCTACTCTACGAGCAGTACTTC.

The chain employs TRBV28 and TRBJ2-1; 8 bases line up with TRBD2. Germline CDR1 is MDHEN and CDR2 is SYDVKM. This CDR3 spans 22 amino acids. Germline trimming cut 4 bases from V and 2 bases from J; bases unmatched to any gene: 25. For the CDR3, the DNA is TGTGCCAGCAGTTCAACCCGGGGGCCGGGAGGGCCGATTTTTGGCGCCTACAATGAGCAGTTCTTC. Encoded protein: CASSSTRGPGGPIFGAYNEQFF.

This chain connects TRBV11-2 to TRBJ1-1; TRBD1 might be the D (5 bases). V shed 6 bases and J shed 10 bases, with 12 bases lying between them. This CDR3 is 11 amino acids long. From germline, CDR1 is SGHAT and CDR2 FQNNGV. CDR3 protein: CASSRRDIAFF. CDR3 sequence (DNA): TGTGCCAGCAGTCGCAGGGATATAGCTTTCTTT.

The chain couples TRBV6-1 to TRBJ1-1; 7 bases map to TRBD1. V lost 8 bases to trimming and J lost 0 bases; unmatched junction nucleotides: 3. CDR3 length: 13 residues. CDR1 and CDR2 from the germline V gene are MNHNS and SASEGT. The CDR3 DNA reads TGTGCCAGCTACAGGGGTTTGAACACTGAAGCTTTCTTT. It translates to CASYRGLNTEAFF.